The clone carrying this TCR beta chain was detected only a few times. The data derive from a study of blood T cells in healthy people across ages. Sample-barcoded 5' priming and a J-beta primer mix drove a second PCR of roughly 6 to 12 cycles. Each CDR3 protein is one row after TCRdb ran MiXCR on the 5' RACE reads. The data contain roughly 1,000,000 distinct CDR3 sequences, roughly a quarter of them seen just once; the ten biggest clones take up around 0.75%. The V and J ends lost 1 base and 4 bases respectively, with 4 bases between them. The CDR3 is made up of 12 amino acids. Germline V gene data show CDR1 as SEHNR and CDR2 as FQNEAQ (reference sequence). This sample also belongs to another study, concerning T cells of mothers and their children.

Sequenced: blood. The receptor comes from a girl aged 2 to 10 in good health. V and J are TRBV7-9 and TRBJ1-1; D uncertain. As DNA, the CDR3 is TGTGCCAGCAGCTTAGTTTTCACTGAAGCTTTCTTT. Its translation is CASSLVFTEAFF.